These T cell receptor beta chains were read from a single sample in a study of cytomegalovirus exposure and HLA in healthy donors. Libraries were prepared by immunoSEQ multiplex PCR; TCRdb keeps only in-frame clonotypes and omits some of them. The table lists under 200,000 clones, roughly two thirds of them singletons, with less than 3.5% in the top ten. Sequencing used PBMCs. These receptors were collected from a middle-aged woman in good health and CMV-seropositive. The CDR3 runs from the conserved cysteine through the conserved F or W. A D gene is named only where the DNA matches it firmly. Part of the rows lack a size; the others show once, few, many or a class for expanded clones.

>TRBJ2-7|12|.|TRBV29-1|TRBD2
CSGGGSAGEQYF
TGCAGCGGGGGCGGGAGCGCAGGCGAGCAGTACTTC
>TRBJ2-3|16|.|TRBV4-3|TRBD1
CASSQGTGEVTDTQYF
TGCGCCAGCAGCCAAGGAACAGGGGAAGTAACAGATACGCAGTATTTT
>TRBJ2-7|15|few|TRBV18|TRBD2
CASSGGLALNYEQYF
TGTGCCAGCTCAGGGGGACTAGCGCTAAACTACGAGCAGTACTTC
>TRBJ1-1|14|.|TRBV5-5|.
CASSVTMANTEAFF
TGTGCCAGCAGCGTGACAATGGCGAACACTGAAGCTTTCTTT
>TRBJ2-1|14|.|TRBV11-2|TRBD2
CASSPSGTMGEQFF
TGTGCCAGCAGCCCTAGTGGGACTATGGGTGAGCAGTTCTTC
>TRBJ1-5|17|.|TRBV5-8|.
CASSLYGWRESNQPQHF
TGTGCCAGCAGCTTGTACGGTTGGCGGGAGAGCAATCAGCCCCAGCATTTT
>TRBJ1-2|15|.|TRBV6-5|TRBD1
CAARGTGLENYGYTF
TGTGCCGCGAGAGGGACAGGGTTAGAAAACTATGGCTACACCTTC
>TRBJ1-5|15|.|TRBV25-1|.
CASSGLSGGNQPQHF
TGTGCCAGCAGTGGCCTTTCCGGAGGAAATCAGCCCCAGCATTTT
>TRBJ2-3|16|few|TRBV7-2|TRBD2
CASSLLAGGQGDTQYF
TGTGCCAGCAGCCTGCTGGCGGGAGGGCAAGGAGATACGCAGTATTTT
>TRBJ2-7|17|.|TRBV10-3|TRBD1
CAISESTGAKRDYEQYF
TGTGCCATCAGTGAGTCGACAGGGGCCAAAAGAGACTACGAGCAGTACTTC
>TRBJ1-1|15|.|TRBV6-5|TRBD1
CASSFTQGAEIEAFF
TGTGCCAGCAGTTTCACACAGGGGGCGGAAATTGAAGCTTTCTTT
>TRBJ2-7|15|.|TRBV4-3|.
CASSQDKAEGYEQYF
TGCGCCAGCAGCCAAGATAAAGCGGAAGGCTACGAGCAGTACTTC
>TRBJ1-5|12|.|TRBV2|.
CASMQGDQPQHF
TGTGCCAGCATGCAGGGTGATCAGCCCCAGCATTTT
>TRBJ2-1|15|.|TRBV7-2|.
CASSKTPSSYNEQFF
TGTGCCAGCAGCAAGACTCCCAGCTCCTACAATGAGCAGTTCTTC
>TRBJ1-5|15|once|TRBV27|TRBD1
CASRRTGGNNQPQHF
TGTGCCAGCAGGAGGACAGGGGGCAACAATCAGCCCCAGCATTTT
>TRBJ2-7|14|.|TRBV6-6|.
CASRQGGTTYEQYF
TGTGCCAGCAGGCAAGGTGGAACTACCTACGAGCAGTACTTC
>TRBJ2-2|15|.|TRBV11-3|.
CASSLGRAGTGELFF
TGTGCCAGCAGCTTAGGGAGGGCCGGCACCGGGGAGCTGTTTTTT
>TRBJ2-5|13|.|TRBV10-2|TRBD2
CASLPGGGETQYF
TGCGCCAGTCTGCCGGGGGGTGGGGAGACCCAGTACTTC
>TRBJ2-7|13|.|TRBV18|.
CASSPGSPYEQYF
TGTGCCAGCTCTCCGGGTTCCCCCTACGAGCAGTACTTC
>TRBJ2-2|19|.|TRBV7-9|TRBD2
CASSLGVVTSGTNTGELFF
TGTGCCAGCAGCTTAGGAGTCGTGACTAGCGGAACGAACACCGGGGAGCTGTTTTTT
>TRBJ1-2|14|.|TRBV7-9|TRBD1
CASSPGQGEGGYTF
TGTGCCAGCAGCCCGGGACAGGGAGAAGGCGGCTACACCTTC
>TRBJ2-1|16|.|TRBV7-8|.
CASSPPMGRFYNEQFF
TGTGCCAGCAGCCCCCCGATGGGGCGCTTCTACAATGAGCAGTTCTTC
>TRBJ2-1|15|few|TRBV19|.
CASSPLRATGDEQFF
TGTGCCAGTAGCCCGCTCCGGGCGACCGGGGATGAGCAGTTCTTC
>TRBJ1-4|17|.|TRBV5-8|TRBD1
CASSSGSTGGRAEKLFF
TGTGCCAGCAGCTCGGGAAGTACAGGGGGTCGGGCTGAAAAACTGTTTTTT
>TRBJ2-7|15|.|TRBV10-3|TRBD1
CAISARDRRSYEQYF
TGTGCCATCAGTGCCCGGGACAGGAGATCCTACGAGCAGTACTTC
>TRBJ2-2|15|.|TRBV28|.
CASSLENRNTGELFF
TGTGCCAGCAGTTTAGAGAACAGGAACACCGGGGAGCTGTTTTTT
>TRBJ2-7|15|.|TRBV5-1|TRBD2
CASSSRGGQTYEQYF
TGCGCCAGCAGTTCCCGCGGGGGGCAAACCTACGAGCAGTACTTC
>TRBJ2-1|14|.|TRBV7-2|TRBD2
CASGYSGRDNEQFF
TGTGCCAGCGGCTATAGCGGGCGGGACAATGAGCAGTTCTTC
>TRBJ2-1|15|.|TRBV19|TRBD1
CASSRRDRGIREQFF
TGTGCCAGTAGTCGGAGGGACAGGGGTATACGGGAGCAGTTCTTC
>TRBJ1-2|13|.|TRBV5-1|TRBD1
CASRLDRNYGYTF
TGCGCCAGCAGGCTGGACAGGAACTATGGCTACACCTTC
>TRBJ2-5|15|.|TRBV7-2|.
CASSFNMGAQETQYF
TGTGCCAGCAGCTTCAATATGGGAGCCCAAGAGACCCAGTACTTC
>TRBJ1-5|13|few|TRBV6-1|.
CASRKDTNQPQHF
TGTGCCAGCAGGAAAGACACAAATCAGCCCCAGCATTTT
>TRBJ1-4|14|.|TRBV10-3|.
CATREGGPNEKLFF
TGTGCCACCAGGGAGGGAGGACCTAATGAAAAACTGTTTTTT
>TRBJ2-7|12|.|TRBV6-4|.
CASSDAQGAQYF
TGTGCCAGCAGTGATGCCCAGGGCGCGCAGTACTTC
>TRBJ2-7|16|.|TRBV4-1|TRBD1
CASSQTPGTATYEQYF
TGCGCCAGCAGCCAGACCCCCGGGACAGCTACCTACGAGCAGTACTTC
>TRBJ1-1|14|.|TRBV28|.
CASSSLGGSAEAFF
TGTGCCAGCAGTTCCCTCGGGGGGAGCGCTGAAGCTTTCTTT
>TRBJ1-5|14|.|TRBV18|TRBD1
CASSADRFNQPQHF
TGTGCCAGCTCAGCGGACAGGTTCAATCAGCCCCAGCATTTT
>TRBJ1-1|14|.|TRBV7-9|TRBD1
CASRTGTASFEAFF
TGTGCCAGCAGGACCGGGACAGCGTCTTTTGAAGCTTTCTTC
>TRBJ1-1|15|once|TRBV7-9|.
CASSVGYGRDTEAFF
TGTGCCAGCAGCGTAGGCTATGGTAGAGACACTGAAGCTTTCTTT
>TRBJ2-7|15|.|TRBV6-5|TRBD1
CASSYPHTGGGEQYF
TGTGCCAGCAGTTACCCCCACACAGGGGGCGGTGAGCAGTACTTC
>TRBJ1-1|14|few|TRBV10-3|TRBD1
CAISGGQGNTEAFF
TGTGCCATCAGTGGGGGACAGGGGAACACTGAAGCTTTCTTT
>TRBJ1-3|14|few|TRBV25-1|.
CASSPHNRGNTIYF
TGTGCCAGCAGTCCGCATAACAGGGGAAACACCATATATTTT
>TRBJ2-7|14|few|TRBV10-3|TRBD1
CAISAGTGTYEQYF
TGTGCCATCAGTGCCGGGACAGGGACCTACGAGCAGTACTTC
>TRBJ2-2|13|.|TRBV7-2|.
CASSPTRNGELFF
TGTGCCAGCAGCCCCACTAGGAACGGGGAGCTGTTTTTT
>TRBJ2-1|16|.|TRBV18|TRBD1
CASTAGTGDRGDEQFF
TGTGCCAGCACAGCCGGGACAGGGGACCGGGGCGATGAGCAGTTCTTC
>TRBJ1-5|15|.|TRBV19|TRBD1
CASSPSGTGPQPQNF
TGTGCCAGTAGCCCCTCCGGGACAGGGCCTCAGCCCCAGAATTTT
>TRBJ1-1|17|few|TRBV7-9|.
CASSSRDAGAENTEAFF
TGTGCCAGCAGCTCCAGGGATGCGGGGGCGGAGAACACTGAAGCTTTCTTT
>TRBJ1-6|15|.|TRBV7-2|TRBD1
CASSLDTGAGSPLHF
TGTGCCAGCAGCTTAGATACAGGGGCGGGTTCACCCCTCCACTTT
>TRBJ1-5|10|.|TRBV28|TRBD1
CASRGQRQHF
TGTGCCAGCAGGGGACAGCGTCAGCATTTT